This T cell receptor (beta chain) was found in a study of radiotherapy plus CTLA-4 blockade in lung cancer. Study-level background: Across the patients, objective responses occurred in approximately 18%, and disease control in roughly 31%.

The CDR3 has 13 residues. Trimming took 8 bases from V and 3 from J; bases not matched to a gene: 3. Germline CDR1 reads SNHLY; CDR2 reads FYNNEI. Clones were sequenced by immunoSEQ multiplex PCR, and TCRdb holds only the in-frame ones, with some missing. Found here are more than 75,000 clones, around 79% of them singletons; the top ten hold around 3%. Chemo-refractory metastatic non-small-cell lung cancer patients received focal radiation with ipilimumab CTLA-4 blockade. This clonotype originated in a human donor with non-small cell lung cancer who had a partial response to radiotherapy plus ipilimumab. Some clones in this sample may be carry-over from other donors' samples. Sequenced here: peripheral blood, sampled from a patient treated with radiotherapy plus ipilimumab. The rearrangement uses TRBV2 and TRBJ2-7; 11 nucleotides align to TRBD2. DNA of the CDR3: TGTGCCAGCCGACTAGCGGGACGCTACGAGCAGTACTTC. Residues: CASRLAGRYEQYF.